Included here is one T cell receptor (beta chain) sequence, with context. As yet, its antigen is unknown. Per germline, CDR1 SEHNR and CDR2 FQNEAQ (reference sequence). V shed 3 bases and J 6 bases; nucleotides not matched to a gene: 4. This CDR3 region has 13 residues. The sample belongs to a study of identical twins. TCRdb called the 5' RACE reads again in MiXCR, with one record for every CDR3 protein. The table shows around 960,000 distinct CDR3 sequences, with roughly 12% occurring only once. Notes on the study in general: Conclusions were based on cross-sectional statistical analysis, without following the same donors. Models underestimated out-of-frame TCR alpha sharing in monozygotic twins. Abundant cord blood beta clonotypes carried fewer insertions; memory repertoires showed none.

These data also featured in a second study, about yellow fever vaccine responses in identical twins.

Input material: PBMCs. The J gene is TRBJ1-2, the V gene TRBV7-9; TRBD1 agrees at 7 bases. The sequence came from a young woman in good health. As DNA, the CDR3 is TGTGCCAGCAGCTTGCAGACAGGGAATGGCTACACCTTC. It specifies CASSLQTGNGYTF.